These T cell receptor beta chains were read from a single sample in a study of tumor-infiltrating lymphocytes in primary liver carcinoma. TCRdb independently ran MiXCR on the multiplex PCR reads; one entry per CDR3 protein. The sample contains about 84,000 distinct CDR3 sequences, 65% to 80% of which appear only once. The sample taken for sequencing was liver tumor tissue from sampling region 1. These TCRs come from a man aged 35-49 years with primary liver carcinoma and hepatitis B virus infection. CDR3s include the opening cysteine and the closing phenylalanine or tryptophan. The order of the fields is clone size, D gene, V gene, J gene, CDR3 protein, CDR3 DNA. The D gene is left open where the match is weak. Clone size, where shown, is once, few, many, or a class for clones that have expanded.

>-|TRBD2|TRBV4-1|TRBJ2-5
CASSLTGTRGGPEETQYF
TGTGCCAGCAGCCTCACCGGGACTCGCGGGGGTCCCGAGGAGACCCAGTACTTC
>many|-|TRBV6-6|TRBJ1-3
CASGAPGLSGNTIYF
TGTGCCAGTGGGGCCCCGGGCCTCTCTGGAAACACCATATATTTT
>-|-|TRBV6-1|TRBJ2-4
CASSAADIQHF
TGTGCCAGCAGTGCGGCTGACATTCAGCACTTC
>many|-|TRBV29-1|TRBJ2-1
CSSSVGEQFF
TGCAGCTCATCAGTTGGGGAGCAGTTCTTC
>-|-|TRBV6-5|TRBJ2-3
CVSSWGAEESDTQYF
TGTGTCAGCAGTTGGGGTGCGGAAGAGTCAGATACGCAGTATTTT
>-|TRBD2|TRBV11-2|TRBJ2-7
CASSLSVGPAGGGYGQYF
TGTGCCAGCAGCTTATCCGTTGGACCAGCGGGAGGGGGGTACGGACAGTACTTC
>-|TRBD1|TRBV7-9|TRBJ2-5
CANSLGDRGLQETQYF
TGTGCCAACAGCTTAGGGGACAGGGGGCTGCAAGAGACCCAGTATTTC
>medium-sized|TRBD1|TRBV11-2|TRBJ2-1
CASSLVTGAYNEQFF
TGTGCCAGCAGCTTAGTTACAGGGGCCTACAATGAGCAGTTCTTC
>-|-|TRBV11-2|TRBJ2-1
CASNLVTVGSSYNEQFF
TGTGCCAGCAACTTGGTAACAGTAGGGAGCTCCTACAATGAGCAGTTCTTC
>once|-|TRBV28|TRBJ2-7
CASSLEDYSYEQNF
TGTGCCAGCAGTTTAGAGGACTACTCCTACGAGCAGAACTTC
>-|TRBD2|TRBV7-6|TRBJ2-1
CASSLATSGSYNEQFF
TGTGCCAGCAGCTTAGCGACTAGCGGGAGCTACAATGAGCAGTTCTTC
>-|TRBD1|TRBV5-1|TRBJ1-2
CASGSNRGGMRGYTF
TGCGCCAGCGGCTCCAACAGGGGCGGAATGAGGGGCTACACCTTC
>-|-|TRBV10-3|TRBJ2-7
CAIDIQLYEQYF
TGTGCCATCGATATCCAATTATACGAGCAGTACTTT
>-|-|TRBV20-1|TRBJ1-6
CSAGSSTNSSLHF
TGCAGTGCTGGCAGTTCTACTAATTCATCCCTCCACTTT
>medium-sized|-|TRBV30|TRBJ2-2
CAWAGQTLTGELFF
TGTGCCTGGGCTGGACAAACCCTCACCGGGGAGCTGTTTTTT
>-|-|TRBV6-5|TRBJ1-5
CAFSNNNQPQHF
TGTGCCTTCAGCAACAACAATCAGCCCCAGCATTTC
>-|-|TRBV29-1|TRBJ1-1
CSVQLRGDGSESFF
TGCAGTGTCCAACTACGGGGGGATGGCAGTGAATCTTTCTTT
>many|-|TRBV28|TRBJ1-1
CASSPGGRPDLQAFF
TGTGCCAGCAGCCCCGGGGGCCGACCGGATTTACAAGCTTTCTTT
>-|-|TRBV14|TRBJ2-1
CGSSQGLRSYDEQFF
TGTGGCAGCAGCCAAGGTCTTAGGTCCTACGATGAGCAGTTCTTC
>medium-sized|-|TRBV6-5|TRBJ2-2
CASSYSTKQGDSGELFF
TGTGCCAGCAGTTACTCTACGAAGCAGGGGGACTCCGGGGAGCTGTTTTTT
>-|TRBD1|TRBV28|TRBJ1-2
CTSSPPPWTGNYGHTF
TGTACCAGCAGTCCCCCTCCTTGGACAGGGAACTATGGCCACACCTTC
>-|-|TRBV7-3|TRBJ1-6
CASSLSGNSPFHF
TGTGCCAGCAGCTTATCAGGCAATTCACCCTTCCACTTT
>once|-|TRBV29-1|TRBJ2-2
CSFLRHTGELFF
TGCAGCTTCCTAAGACACACCGGGGAGCTGTTTTTT
>-|-|TRBV12-3/TRBV12-4|TRBJ2-7
CASSLVQSDHEQYF
TGTGCCAGCAGCCTTGTACAAAGCGACCACGAGCAGTACTTC
>many|-|TRBV30|TRBJ2-1
CAWSGPSWDEQFF
TGTGCCTGGAGTGGGCCTAGCTGGGATGAGCAGTTCTTC
>few|TRBD1|TRBV5-5|TRBJ2-7
CAGSFNSGGEQYF
TGTGCCGGCAGCTTTAATTCAGGGGGAGAGCAGTACTTC
>many|-|TRBV12-3/TRBV12-4|TRBJ1-1
CASSFRGTNTEAFF
TGTGCCAGCAGTTTCAGGGGCACCAACACTGAAGCTTTCTTT
>medium-sized|-|TRBV11-2|TRBJ2-1
CASSLPSTAPDEQFF
TGTGCCAGCAGCTTACCTTCGACAGCCCCCGATGAGCAGTTCTTC
>-|-|TRBV11-2|TRBJ2-1
CASIVGDLRGHEHFF
TGTGCCAGCATAGTAGGGGACCTCCGGGGACATGAGCACTTCTTC
>-|-|TRBV11-2|TRBJ2-7
CASTKDAPYEQYF
TGTGCCAGCACCAAAGATGCGCCCTACGAGCAGTACTTC
>-|-|TRBV6-5|TRBJ1-5
CAIRDRAGGDQPQHF
TGTGCCATCAGGGACCGGGCAGGAGGCGATCAGCCCCAACATTTT
>-|-|TRBV7-8|TRBJ2-1
CATRRTLSSSYDEQFF
TGTGCCACCCGGCGAACCCTGTCCTCTTCCTACGATGAGCAGTTCTTC
>-|-|TRBV7-8|TRBJ1-3
CANSPLESGNTIYF
TGTGCCAACAGTCCGCTGGAGTCTGGAAACACCATATATTTT
>many|TRBD2|TRBV12-3/TRBV12-4|TRBJ2-1
CASSLAGGFNEQFF
TGTGCCAGCAGTTTGGCGGGAGGGTTCAATGAGCAGTTCTTC
>-|TRBD2|TRBV6-2/TRBV6-3|TRBJ2-1
CTSSYASGGYNKQFF
TGTACCAGCAGTTACGCCAGCGGGGGGTACAATAAGCAGTTCTTC
>once|TRBD2|TRBV7-9|TRBJ2-7
CARSPDPGTSGSYEQYF
TGTGCCAGGAGTCCTGATCCCGGGACTAGCGGGAGCTACGAGCAGTACTTC
>-|-|TRBV30|TRBJ2-4
CAWGFGGELNIQYF
TGTGCCTGGGGTTTCGGGGGAGAGTTGAACATTCAGTACTTC
>-|-|TRBV6-5|TRBJ1-3
CASSYSRGGATIYF
TGTGCCAGCAGTTACTCCAGGGGTGGGGCCACTATATATTTT
>few|-|TRBV28|TRBJ2-7
CASSSIRQDFSYEQYF
TGTGCCAGCAGTTCTATCAGACAGGACTTTTCCTACGAGCAGTACTTC
>-|-|TRBV4-2|TRBJ2-2
CACSSERASTGELFF
TGTGCCTGCAGCTCCGAGCGGGCGAGCACCGGGGAGCTGTTTTTT
>few|-|TRBV11-3|TRBJ2-1
CASGLRDGGHNEQFF
TGTGCCAGCGGCCTCCGGGACGGGGGTCACAATGAGCAGTTCTTC
>-|TRBD1|TRBV5-4|TRBJ2-1
CASSQQGAISYNEQFF
TGTGCCAGCAGCCAACAGGGGGCCATCTCCTACAATGAGCAGTTCTTC
>-|-|TRBV7-8|TRBJ2-1
CVTRRTPSSSYNEQFF
TGTGTCACCCGGCGAACCCCGTCCTCTTCCTATAATGAGCAGTTCTTC
>-|-|TRBV2|TRBJ2-5
CTSSESGLETQYF
TGTACCAGCAGTGAATCGGGTTTGGAGACCCAGTACTTC
>-|-|TRBV5-1|TRBJ2-1
CACSCTGCIEQFF
TGCGCCTGCAGCTGCACAGGGTGTATTGAGCAGTTCTTC
>many|-|TRBV6-5|TRBJ2-1
CASSYSWVKPYNGQFF
TGTGCCAGCAGTTACTCGTGGGTGAAACCCTACAATGGGCAGTTCTTC
>many|-|TRBV12-3/TRBV12-4|TRBJ1-5
CASSPLADSNQPQHF
TGTGCCAGCAGTCCCCTGGCGGATAGCAATCAGCCCCAGCATTTT
>many|-|TRBV2|TRBJ2-2
CASSEAGVRSGTGELFF
TGTGCCAGCAGTGAAGCAGGGGTCCGATCTGGCACCGGGGAGCTGTTTTTT